One sample yielded the 3 T cell receptor beta chains listed below, sequenced in a study of blood T cell repertoires in COVID-19. Sequencing used immunoSEQ multiplex PCR; TCRdb keeps in-frame clones, though not all of them. The sample includes some 200,000 clones, around 82% of them seen just once. Source material: PBMCs or T cells enriched from blood (not recorded which). The receptor source for this set is a woman in her forties with acute COVID-19.

The CDR3 sequence: CASSNTGGAAGELFF. The CDR3 DNA is TGTGCCAGCAGCAATACCGGGGGGGCCGCCGGGGAGCTGTTTTTT. The J gene is TRBJ2-2, the V gene TRBV7-9; TRBD2 agrees at 8 bases. V lost 5 bases and J lost 6; bases outside the gene matches: 8. The V gene's germline CDR1 is SEHNR and CDR2 FQNEAQ (reference sequence). The CDR3 spans 15 residues.

The chain joins TRBV4-1 to TRBJ1-3, with 7 nucleotides matching TRBD1. The CDR3 extends over 14 amino acids. Germline CDR1 and CDR2: MGHRA and YSYEKL. V was clipped by 4 bases and J by 2 bases; unmatched bases: 2. CDR3: CASSPTGAGNTIYF. The CDR3 DNA sequence: TGCGCCAGCAGCCCTACAGGGGCTGGAAACACCATATATTTT.

The rearrangement joins TRBV5-1 to TRBJ1-6, with D hard to call. CDR1 is SGHRS, CDR2 YFSETQ, per germline. The CDR3 totals 17 residues. Trimming removed 0 bases from V and 10 bases from J, with 20 bases in between. CDR3 sequence: CASSLGSGVDTGSPLHF. CDR3 nucleotide sequence: TGCGCCAGCAGCTTGGGTTCGGGTGTGGATACGGGGTCACCCCTCCACTTT.